This TCR beta chain stems from a study of T-cell reconstitution after alpha-beta-depleted transplantation in children. Per the germline V gene, CDR1 is GTSNPN and CDR2 is SVGIG (reference sequence). V was pared by 3 bases and J by 5 bases, with 20 bases between. The CDR3 is 15 residues long. This clonotype came up many times. Researchers prepared the TCRbeta library using unique molecular identifiers, the study reports. TCRdb passed the PCR reads through MiXCR, listing each CDR3 protein once. Of approximately 630,000 distinct CDR3 sequences detected, roughly 14% appear once; the ten largest clones hold 0.79%.

This TCR came from a girl aged 2 to 10 with congenital amegakaryocytic thrombocytopenia, due to receive a stem cell transplant. The material sequenced was PBMCs, taken before TCRalphabeta/CD19-depleted stem cell transplant. The rearrangement links TRBV30 to TRBJ2-7; D is possibly TRBD1 (5 bases). DNA of the CDR3: TGTGCCTGGAGCGGGTACGTGGCAGGGAACCACGAGCAGTACTTC. Its translation is CAWSGYVAGNHEQYF. Combining the CDR3 with reference TRBV30 and TRBJ2-7 gives the whole variable domain SQTIHQWPATLVQPVGSPLSLECTVEGTSNPNLYWYRQAAGRGLQLLFYSVGIGQISSEVPQNLSASRPQDRQFILSSKKLLLSDSGFYLCAWSGYVAGNHEQYFGPGTRLTVT.